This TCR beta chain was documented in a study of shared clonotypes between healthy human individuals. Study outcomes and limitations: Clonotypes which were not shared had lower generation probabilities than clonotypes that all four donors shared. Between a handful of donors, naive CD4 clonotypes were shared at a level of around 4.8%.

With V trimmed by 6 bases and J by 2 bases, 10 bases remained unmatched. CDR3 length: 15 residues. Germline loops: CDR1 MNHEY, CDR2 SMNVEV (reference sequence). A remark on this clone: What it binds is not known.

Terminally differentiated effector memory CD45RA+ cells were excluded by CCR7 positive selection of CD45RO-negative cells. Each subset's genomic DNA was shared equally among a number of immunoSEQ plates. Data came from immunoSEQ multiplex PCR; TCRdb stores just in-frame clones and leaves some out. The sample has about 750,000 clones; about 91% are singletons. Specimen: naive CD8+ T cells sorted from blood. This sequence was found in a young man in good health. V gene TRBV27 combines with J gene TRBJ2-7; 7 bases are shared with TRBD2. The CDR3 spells CASSSFGRFPYEQYF. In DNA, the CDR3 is TGTGCCAGCAGCTCCTTCGGGAGGTTCCCCTACGAGCAGTACTTC.